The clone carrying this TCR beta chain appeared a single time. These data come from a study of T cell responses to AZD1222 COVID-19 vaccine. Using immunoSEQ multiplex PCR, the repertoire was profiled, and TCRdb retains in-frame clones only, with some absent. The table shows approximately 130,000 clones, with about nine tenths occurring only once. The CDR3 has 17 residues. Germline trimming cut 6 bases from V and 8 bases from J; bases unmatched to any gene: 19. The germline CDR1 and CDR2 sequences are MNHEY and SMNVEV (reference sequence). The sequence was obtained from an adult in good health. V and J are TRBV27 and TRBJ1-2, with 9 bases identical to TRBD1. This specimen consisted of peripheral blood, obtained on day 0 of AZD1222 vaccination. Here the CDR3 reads CASRPIRGGDREDGYTF. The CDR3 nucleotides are TGTGCCAGCAGGCCTATCCGGGGGGGGGACAGGGAAGACGGCTACACCTTC.